A single sample is the source of the 4 T cell receptor beta chains below, sequenced in a study of Ad26.COV2.S vaccination and SARS-CoV-2 variants (dated by TCRdb to the early 2020s). The library was generated by the immunoSEQ multiplex PCR assay. TCRdb mirrors the immuneACCESS table, restricted to in-frame sequences. Some clones are absent from its copies; in checked studies, under half trace to an unresolved V gene, and the reason for the others is unknown. The sample has some 370,000 clones on record, around 82% of them singletons. About 7.4% of the sample comes from the top ten. This sample's treatment or condition label indicates: 15 to 20 received Ad26.COV2.S at low or high dose, single or two shots; about 5 received placebo; per-sample allocation not given. For vaccine and placebo recipients, repertoires were sequenced using samples collected on day 63 after the first injection. This specimen consisted of peripheral blood, obtained in a trial of Ad26.COV2.S vaccine versus placebo. The source of these receptors is a person aged 18-65 years who received the Ad26.COV2.S COVID-19 vaccine or a placebo.

This clone was counted a few times. The J gene is TRBJ1-5, the V gene TRBV19, with D possibly TRBD1 on 6 matching bases. Germline V gives CDR1 LNHDA, CDR2 SQIVND (reference sequence). The CDR3 sequence is 15 residues long. V was pared by 8 bases and J by 6 bases, with 20 bases between. CDR3 in amino acids: CASGRQLLGGQPQHF. The CDR3 DNA is TGTGCCAGTGGTAGACAGCTACTAGGGGGTCAGCCCCAGCATTTT.

This clone was detected only once. The genes are TRBV7-8 and TRBJ1-5; D might be TRBD1 (6 bases). V was cut by 6 bases and J by 4 bases, with 13 bases left in between. Germline V CDR1 and CDR2: SGHVS, FQNEAQ. This CDR3 is built from 14 residues. The CDR3 here is CASREGESNQPQHF. For the CDR3, the DNA is TGTGCCAGCAGAGAGGGGGAGAGTAATCAGCCCCAGCATTTT. The entire variable domain, with the rest obtained from reference TRBV7-8 and TRBJ1-5, is as follows: GAGVSQSPRYKVAKRGQDVALRCDPISGHVSLFWYQQALGQGPEFLTYFQNEAQLDKSGLPSDRFFAERPEGSVSTLKIQRTQQEDSAVYLCASREGESNQPQHFGDGTRLSIL.

The gene calls are TRBV4-2 and TRBJ1-2; D uncertain. Per the germline V gene, CDR1 is LGHNA and CDR2 is YNFKEQ. The length of the CDR3 is 12 residues. V lost 1 base to trimming and J lost 8 bases, with 8 bases between them. The CDR3 sequence is CASSQATRGYTF. CDR3 nucleotides: TGTGCCAGCAGCCAAGCAACCAGAGGCTACACCTTC.

This chain uses TRBV5-4 with TRBJ2-7; tentative D call: TRBD1 (6 bases). The CDR3 is 13 residues long. V was cut by 4 bases and J by 0 bases, with 8 bases left in between. In germline, CDR1 is SGHNT, CDR2 YYREEE (reference sequence). CDR3 sequence reads: CASSHRDSYEQYF. DNA of the CDR3: TGTGCCAGCAGCCACAGGGACTCCTACGAGCAGTACTTC.